The next 10 T cell receptor beta chains were all read from a single sample in a study of blood T cell repertoires in COVID-19. TCRdb's table, derived via immunoSEQ multiplex PCR, lists solely in-frame clones and lacks some. The repertoire holds under 200,000 clones, with 70% to 85% as singletons. The specimen sequenced was peripheral blood. Receptor source: a man aged 60-69 years who had recovered from COVID-19.

The chain uses TRBV5-1 and TRBJ2-1, with a possible D match to TRBD1 (6 bases). The CDR3 consists of 15 residues. Trimming removed 0 bases at V and 4 bases at J, with 11 bases between. The germline V gene has CDR1 SGHRS and CDR2 YFSETQ. CDR3 sequence reads: CASSLVGQKYNEQFF. The CDR3 DNA reads as TGCGCCAGCAGCTTGGTTGGACAGAAGTACAATGAGCAGTTCTTC.

This chain joins TRBV7-8 and TRBJ1-6; the match to TRBD1 covers 10 bases. With 7 bases clipped from V and 7 bases from J, the junction kept 4 bases outside the gene matches. The CDR3 loop spans 14 amino acids. CDR1 SGHVS and CDR2 FQNEAQ come from the germline V gene. The CDR3 bases are TGTGCCAGCAACCGGGACAGGGGAAATTCACCCCTCCACTTT. As protein: CASNRDRGNSPLHF.

This chain connects TRBV7-8 to TRBJ2-7, with 9 bases matching TRBD1. The CDR3 sequence is 16 residues long. Germline V gene sequence: CDR1 SGHVS, CDR2 FQNEAQ. The V gene end was trimmed by 6 bases and the J gene end by 4 bases; junction bases not matched to a gene: 13. CDR3 bases: TGTGCCAGCAGACCCACACCGGGACAGGGACGGTACGAGCAGTACTTC. Encoded protein: CASRPTPGQGRYEQYF.

The V and J genes are TRBV30 and TRBJ2-7; possibly TRBD1 for D (6 bases). V shed 3 bases and J shed 4 bases, with 34 bases lying between them. In germline, CDR1 is GTSNPN, CDR2 SVGIG (reference sequence). This CDR3 has 20 amino acids. The DNA of the CDR3 is TGTGCCTGGAGCGCCTTATTTCTAAACCCCCCTAGTAGGGGGAGATACGAGCAGTACTTC. Translation: CAWSALFLNPPSRGRYEQYF. The full variable domain, in which reference TRBV30 and TRBJ2-7 provide the parts outside the CDR3, is SQTIHQWPATLVQPVGSPLSLECTVEGTSNPNLYWYRQAAGRGLQLLFYSVGIGQISSEVPQNLSASRPQDRQFILSSKKLLLSDSGFYLCAWSALFLNPPSRGRYEQYFGPGTRLTVT.

The chain uses TRBV7-2 and TRBJ2-1, with 7 bases identical to TRBD1. Germline CDR1 is SGHTA and CDR2 is FQGNSA. The CDR3 covers 15 residues. V lost 1 base to trimming and J lost 4 bases; unmatched junction nucleotides: 4. In DNA form, the CDR3 reads TGTGCCAGCAGCTTAGTCCCAGGGGGATACAATGAGCAGTTCTTC. As protein: CASSLVPGGYNEQFF.

This clone was found a few times. Distinct nucleotide sequences in the sample also encode this CDR3. The CDR3 region has the DNA TGTGCCAGCAGTTGGGAGATGAACACTGAAGCTTTCTTT. This translates into CASSWEMNTEAFF. The rearrangement uses TRBV12-3 or TRBV12-4 and TRBJ1-1; D is undetermined. The V and J ends lost 4 bases and 0 bases respectively, with 6 bases between them. The CDR3 spans 13 residues.

Details on this clone: The same CDR3 is also encoded by other DNA sequences in this sample. The V gene is TRBV6-5, the J gene TRBJ1-5; 7 bases map to TRBD1. Germline V gene sequence: CDR1 MNHEY, CDR2 SVGAGI. The CDR3 has 14 residues. Trimming removed 6 bases from V and 2 bases from J; junction bases left unmatched: 4. CDR3 sequence (DNA): TGTGCCAGCAGACGGACAGGCCGCAATCAGCCCCAGCATTTT. Translated, it gives CASRRTGRNQPQHF.

The chain employs TRBV7-9 and TRBJ1-1; 7 bases fit TRBD1. V was pared by 5 bases and J by 2 bases, with 8 bases of the junction left unmatched. CDR1 and CDR2 (germline): SEHNR, FQNEAQ (reference sequence). The CDR3 runs to 15 residues. CDR3 nucleotide sequence: TGTGCCAGCAGCCCTAGACAGGGCATTAACACTGAAGCTTTCTTT. Protein sequence: CASSPRQGINTEAFF.

The genes are TRBV19 and TRBJ2-7; 11 bases match TRBD1. The CDR3 extends over 15 amino acids. Unmatched junction bases numbered 7, after V lost 5 bases and J lost 4 bases. Per germline, CDR1 LNHDA and CDR2 SQIVND (reference sequence). The CDR3 sequence is CASSLRDRGLYEQYF. For the CDR3, the DNA is TGTGCCAGTAGTCTCCGGGACAGGGGGTTATACGAGCAGTACTTC.

V is TRBV24-1 and J is TRBJ1-2; D gene ambiguous. Trimming left V 6 bases short and J 2 bases short, with 9 bases between. The CDR3 is 13 residues long. Germline V gives CDR1 KGHDR, CDR2 SFDVKD. The CDR3 sequence: CATSTGFNYGYTF. The CDR3 DNA sequence: TGTGCCACCAGTACCGGTTTCAACTATGGCTACACCTTC.